These 17 T cell receptor beta chains share one sample of origin, sequenced in a study of T cell responses to AZD1222 COVID-19 vaccine. Clones were read by immunoSEQ multiplex PCR, and TCRdb kept only the in-frame ones, dropping some. There are around 140,000 clones in the sample; roughly 92% occur only once, and about 5.1% lies in the top ten. Here the sequenced sample was peripheral blood, taken on day 0 of AZD1222 vaccination. The receptors derive from an adult in good health.

Only one count was recorded for this clone. The chain joins TRBV20-1 to TRBJ1-1, with D uncertain. V was pared by 3 bases and J by 1 base, with 9 bases between. CDR3 length equals 13 residues. The germline gives CDR1 DFQATT, CDR2 SNEGSKA (reference sequence). CDR3 in DNA: TGCAGTGCTAGTGGCAGAGAGAACACTGAAGCTTTCTTT. Its protein is CSASGRENTEAFF.

The chain combines TRBV11-2 with TRBJ2-1, with 9 bases aligning to TRBD1. V lost 2 bases to trimming and J lost 2 bases; unmatched junction nucleotides: 1. There are 15 residues in the CDR3. Per germline, CDR1 SGHAT and CDR2 FQNNGV. The CDR3 DNA sequence: TGTGCCAGCAGCTTACACAGGGGGCCCTACAATGAGCAGTTCTTC. Residues: CASSLHRGPYNEQFF.

V usage is TRBV11-2 and J usage is TRBJ1-6; tentatively, D is TRBD1 (5 bases). CDR1 is SGHAT and CDR2 is FQNNGV in the germline V gene. V gave up 0 bases and J gave up 8 bases, with 8 bases separating them. The length of the CDR3 is 14 residues. CDR3 sequence (DNA): TGTGCCAGCAGCTTAGATCGGGGGGATTCACCCCTCCACTTT. It translates to CASSLDRGDSPLHF.

The rearrangement uses TRBV6-5 and TRBJ1-3; D is undetermined. CDR1 is MNHEY, CDR2 SVGAGI, per germline. Trimming cost V 6 bases and J 0 bases, with 12 bases left between them. The CDR3 spans 15 residues. For the CDR3, the DNA is TGTGCCAGCAGCCGCGGATTTAGCTCTGGAAACACCATATATTTT. Translated: CASSRGFSSGNTIYF.

The CDR3 spells CASSLGGHQNTEAFF. The CDR3 nucleotides read TGTGCCAGCAGCTTAGGTGGACACCAGAACACTGAAGCTTTCTTT. The rearrangement uses TRBV7-9 and TRBJ1-1; possibly TRBD1 for D (5 bases). CDR1 is SEHNR and CDR2 is FQNEAQ in the germline V gene (reference sequence). V shed 1 base and J shed 1 base, with 10 bases lying between them. The CDR3 is 15 amino acids. The full variable domain, its missing parts supplied by reference TRBV7-9 and TRBJ1-1, is DTGVSQNPRHKITKRGQNVTFRCDPISEHNRLYWYRQTLGQGPEFLTYFQNEAQLEKSRLLSDRFSAERPKGSFSTLEIQRTEQGDSAMYLCASSLGGHQNTEAFFGQGTRLTVV.

The V gene is TRBV5-4, the J gene TRBJ1-2; the D is unclear. The CDR3 loop spans 15 amino acids. Germline CDR1 is SGHNT and CDR2 is YYREEE (reference sequence). Trimming left V 3 bases short and J 3 bases short, with 15 bases between. Here the CDR3 reads CASSSPEAGDYGYTF. CDR3 sequence (DNA): TGTGCCAGCAGCTCACCAGAGGCTGGGGACTATGGCTACACCTTC.

The genes are TRBV27 and TRBJ2-7; a weak D match, TRBD1 (5 bases). This CDR3 comprises 16 residues. Germline-derived CDR1 and CDR2 are MNHEY and SMNVEV (reference sequence). Trimming left V 10 bases short and J 4 bases short, with 26 bases between. CDR3 region: CATSSSQGSLKYEQYF. The CDR3, as DNA: TGTGCCACCTCCTCCTCCCAGGGCTCCCTAAAGTACGAGCAGTACTTC.

The V gene is TRBV19, the J gene TRBJ1-1; D ambiguous. The germline gives CDR1 LNHDA, CDR2 SQIVND (reference sequence). V gave up 3 bases and J gave up 1 base, with 6 bases separating them. This CDR3 spans 13 amino acids. The CDR3 coding sequence is TGTGCCAGTAGTATGGGCCGGAACACTGAAGCTTTCTTT. Translated: CASSMGRNTEAFF. Variable domain in full (rest from reference TRBV19 and TRBJ1-1): DGGITQSPKYLFRKEGQNVTLSCEQNLNHDAMYWYRQDPGQGLRLIYYSQIVNDFQKGDIAEGYSVSREKKESFPLTVTSAQKNPTAFYLCASSMGRNTEAFFGQGTRLTVV.

The rearrangement links TRBV7-9 to TRBJ2-1; 12 positions agree with TRBD2. Germline CDR1 is SEHNR and CDR2 is FQNEAQ (reference sequence). J was trimmed by 7 bases and V by 5 bases; bases with no gene match: 9. This CDR3 spans 16 amino acids. Written as DNA, the CDR3 is TGTGCCAGCAGCCCTGCGACTAGCGGGAGTAATAATGAGCAGTTCTTC. Translated, it gives CASSPATSGSNNEQFF.

The chain uses TRBV5-1 and TRBJ1-2, with a tentative D call TRBD1 (5 bases). The CDR3 totals 16 residues. V lost 0 bases to trimming and J lost 5 bases, with 17 bases between them. The V gene's germline CDR1 is SGHRS and CDR2 YFSETQ. The CDR3 nucleotides read TGCGCCAGCAGCTTGGGGGCAGGGCCGGATAATTATGGCTACACCTTC. It is translated as CASSLGAGPDNYGYTF.

This chain joins TRBV20-1 and TRBJ1-5; no clear D. V lost 3 bases, J lost 6 bases, and 3 bases lay in between. CDR3 length: 10 residues. Looked up from germline, CDR1 is DFQATT and CDR2 is SNEGSKA (reference sequence). The DNA for the CDR3 is TGCAGTGCTAGGGGTCAGCCCCAGCATTTT. Protein: CSARGQPQHF.

CDR3 in DNA: TGTGCCAGCAGCCCCCCGGGAGGGCGAGGCACCGGGGAGCTGTTTTTT. Residues: CASSPPGGRGTGELFF. The V call is TRBV7-9, the J call TRBJ2-2; 8 bases are a match to TRBD2. Germline V gene sequence: CDR1 SEHNR, CDR2 FQNEAQ (reference sequence). V was clipped by 5 bases and J by 4 bases; unmatched bases: 9. The CDR3 totals 16 residues.

The rearrangement joins TRBV3-1 (or the pseudogene TRBV3-2) to TRBJ1-1; D is ambiguous. The CDR3 consists of 16 residues. In germline, CDR1 is LGHDT, CDR2 YNNKEL (reference sequence). Trimming took 0 bases from V and 5 from J, leaving 16 bases between them. The CDR3 DNA sequence: TGTGCCAGCAGCCAAGAGAGGGTCTGGGCACGGACTGAAGCTTTCTTT. It specifies CASSQERVWARTEAFF.

The chain joins TRBV9 to TRBJ2-3; D not certain. The V and J ends lost 0 bases and 1 base respectively, with 9 bases between them. CDR3 length equals 15 residues. Germline V gene data show CDR1 as SGDLS and CDR2 as YYNGEE. The CDR3 DNA reads as TGTGCCAGCAGCGTAGATCCCCGCGGCACAGATACGCAGTATTTT. As protein: CASSVDPRGTDTQYF.

CDR3 bases: TGTGCCAGCAGTACTAATACTGAAGCTTTCTTT. This gives the protein CASSTNTEAFF. This sequence joins TRBV12-3 or TRBV12-4 and TRBJ1-1; the D is unclear. The CDR3 spans 11 residues. The germline V and J ends were trimmed by 5 bases and 5 bases, with 6 bases remaining between them.

This chain joins TRBV10-3 and TRBJ1-1; D is undetermined. CDR3 length equals 13 residues. Trimming stripped 6 bases from V and 5 bases from J, with 13 bases between. Germline lookup yields CDR1 ENHRY and CDR2 SYGVKD. CDR3 sequence: CAISGYQGTEAFF. The CDR3 coding sequence is TGTGCCATCAGCGGCTATCAAGGGACTGAAGCTTTCTTT.

The chain links TRBV2 to TRBJ2-3, with 10 bases lining up with TRBD2. The CDR3 loop spans 12 amino acids. Germline CDR1 SNHLY, CDR2 FYNNEI. V lost 4 bases and J lost 8; bases outside the gene matches: 0. CDR3 nucleotides: TGTGCCAGCAGTGGACTAGCGGGTACGCAGTATTTT. Encoded protein: CASSGLAGTQYF.